This T cell receptor (beta chain) comes out of a study of beta chain features in type 1 diabetes. Study details: When patients were set against healthy donors, age, gender and cell yields were similar.

This clone came up a few times. Its antigen remains unidentified. V lost 5 bases and J 5 bases, leaving 16 bases between the germline ends. The CDR3 consists of 14 residues. The germline V gene has CDR1 LNHDA and CDR2 SQIVND (reference sequence). Study-wide findings and caveats: Shorter TCRB CDR3s, moderately but significantly so, marked every one of the four CD4+ subsets in Type 1 diabetes patients.

TCRB transcripts that were expressed got sequenced, as all of the isolated RNA had been reverse transcribed. Clones were read by immunoSEQ multiplex PCR, and TCRdb kept only the in-frame ones, dropping some. The sample yields fewer than 200,000 clones, about 9.3% seen once. The chain couples TRBV19 to TRBJ2-7; D gene ambiguous. Sequencing used central memory CD4+ T cells from blood. This TCR came from a man aged 30 to 45 with type 1 diabetes. CDR3 amino acids: CASSPSRVVDEQYF. In DNA form, the CDR3 reads TGTGCCAGTAGTCCTTCACGGGTGGTGGACGAGCAGTACTTC.